This section outlines one T cell receptor (beta chain) sequence together with its context. No antigen is known for it. With V trimmed by 3 bases and J by 4 bases, 6 bases remained unmatched. Germline CDR1 reads LNHDA; CDR2 reads SQIVND (reference sequence). The CDR3 length is 15 residues. This record belongs to a study of OX40 agonist ivuxolimab in advanced cancers. Study results and caveats: Some nonresponders additionally presented with little normalized T-cell clonal expansion. Relative to CD4+, CD8+ T cells held more expanded clones on average.

The protocol was immunoSEQ multiplex PCR, while the TCRdb copy is restricted to in-frame clones and leaves out a portion. Among 14,000 to 15,000 clones listed, just under 75% were seen once. The input for sequencing was CD4+ or CD8+ T cells sorted from blood, taken in a trial of the OX40 agonist ivuxolimab. The receptor was derived from an adult with an advanced solid tumor such as melanoma, head and neck, liver or kidney cancer. V gene TRBV19 combines with J gene TRBJ1-1; 9 nucleotides agree with TRBD1. CDR3 sequence reads: CASSIPNRGLTEAFF. In DNA form, the CDR3 reads TGTGCCAGTAGTATTCCGAACAGGGGGCTCACTGAAGCTTTCTTT.